The clone carrying this TCR beta chain showed up many times. The sample belongs to a study of T-cell reconstitution after alpha-beta-depleted transplantation in children. Per germline, CDR1 KGHDR and CDR2 SFDVKD. V lost 5 bases and J 0 bases, leaving 6 bases between the germline ends. This CDR3 has 13 residues. Preparation of the TCRbeta library used unique molecular identifiers. TCRdb passed the PCR reads through MiXCR, listing each CDR3 protein once. The sample shows about 190,000 distinct CDR3 sequences, approximately 6.8% of them seen only once. This TCR was sampled from a human donor who donated a stem cell graft to a child with Wiskott-Aldrich syndrome. The specimen was PBMCs from the stem cell graft donor, collected from the stem cell graft. V is TRBV24-1 and J is TRBJ1-1; D ambiguous. The CDR3 DNA is TGTGCCACCAGTGCAGGAGTGAACACTGAAGCTTTCTTT. It codes for CATSAGVNTEAFF.